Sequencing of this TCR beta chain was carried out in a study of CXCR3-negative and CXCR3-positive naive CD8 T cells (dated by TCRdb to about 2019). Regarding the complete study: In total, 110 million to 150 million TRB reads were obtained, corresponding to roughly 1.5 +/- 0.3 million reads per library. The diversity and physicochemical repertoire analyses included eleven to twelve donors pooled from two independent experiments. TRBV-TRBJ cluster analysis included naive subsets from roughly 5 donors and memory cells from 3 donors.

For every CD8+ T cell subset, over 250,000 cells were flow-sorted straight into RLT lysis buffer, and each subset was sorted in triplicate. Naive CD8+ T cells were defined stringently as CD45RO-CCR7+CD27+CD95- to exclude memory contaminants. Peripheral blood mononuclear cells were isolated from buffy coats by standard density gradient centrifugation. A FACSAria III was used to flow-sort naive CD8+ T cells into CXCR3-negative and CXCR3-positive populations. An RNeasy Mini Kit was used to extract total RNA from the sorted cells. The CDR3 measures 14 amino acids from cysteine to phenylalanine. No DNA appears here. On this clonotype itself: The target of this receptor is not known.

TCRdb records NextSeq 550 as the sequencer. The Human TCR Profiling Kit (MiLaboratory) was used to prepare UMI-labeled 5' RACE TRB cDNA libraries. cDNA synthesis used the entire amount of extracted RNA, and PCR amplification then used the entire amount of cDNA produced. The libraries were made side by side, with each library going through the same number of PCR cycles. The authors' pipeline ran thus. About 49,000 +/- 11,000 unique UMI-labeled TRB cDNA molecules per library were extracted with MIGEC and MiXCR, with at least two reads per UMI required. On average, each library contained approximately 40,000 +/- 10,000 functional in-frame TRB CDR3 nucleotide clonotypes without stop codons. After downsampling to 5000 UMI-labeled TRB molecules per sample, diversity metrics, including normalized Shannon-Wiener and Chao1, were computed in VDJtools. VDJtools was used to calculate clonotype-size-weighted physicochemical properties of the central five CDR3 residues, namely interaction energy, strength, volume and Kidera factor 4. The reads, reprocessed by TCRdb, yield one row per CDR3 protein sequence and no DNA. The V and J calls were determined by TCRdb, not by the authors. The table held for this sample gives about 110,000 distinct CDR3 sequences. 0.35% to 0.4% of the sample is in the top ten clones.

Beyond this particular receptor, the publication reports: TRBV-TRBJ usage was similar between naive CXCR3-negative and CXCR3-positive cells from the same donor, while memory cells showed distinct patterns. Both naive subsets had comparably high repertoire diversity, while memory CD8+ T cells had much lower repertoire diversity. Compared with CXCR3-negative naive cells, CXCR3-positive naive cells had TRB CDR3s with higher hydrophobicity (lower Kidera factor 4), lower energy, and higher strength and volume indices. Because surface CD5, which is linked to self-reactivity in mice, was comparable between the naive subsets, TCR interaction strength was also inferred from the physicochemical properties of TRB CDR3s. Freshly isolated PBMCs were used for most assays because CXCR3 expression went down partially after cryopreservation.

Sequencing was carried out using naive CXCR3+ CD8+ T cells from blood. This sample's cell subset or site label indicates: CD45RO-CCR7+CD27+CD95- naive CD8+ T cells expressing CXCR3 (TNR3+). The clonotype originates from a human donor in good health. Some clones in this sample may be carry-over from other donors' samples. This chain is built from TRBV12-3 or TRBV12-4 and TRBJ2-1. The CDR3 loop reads CASSLESSYNEQFF.